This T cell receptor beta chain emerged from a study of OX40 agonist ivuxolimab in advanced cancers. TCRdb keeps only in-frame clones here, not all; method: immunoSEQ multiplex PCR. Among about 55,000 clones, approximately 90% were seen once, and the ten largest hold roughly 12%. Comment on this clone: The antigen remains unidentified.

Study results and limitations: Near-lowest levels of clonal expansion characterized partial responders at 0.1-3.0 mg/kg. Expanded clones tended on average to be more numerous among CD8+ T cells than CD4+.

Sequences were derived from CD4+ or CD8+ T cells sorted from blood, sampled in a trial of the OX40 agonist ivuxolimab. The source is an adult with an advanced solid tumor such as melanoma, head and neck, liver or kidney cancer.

In DNA form, the CDR3 reads TGTGCCAGCAGCCCCCGCTATCGGACAGGGGGAATCGAGACCCAGTACTTC. The encoded protein is CASSPRYRTGGIETQYF. The chain uses TRBV7-9 and TRBJ2-5; 10 bases fit TRBD1. This CDR3 region has 17 residues. CDR1 and CDR2 from the germline V gene are SEHNR and FQNEAQ (reference sequence). The V and J ends lost 5 bases and 5 bases, in that order; junction bases with no gene match: 14.